These 17 T cell receptor beta chains were all obtained from the same sample, sequenced in a study of blood T cell repertoires in COVID-19. Here immunoSEQ multiplex PCR was the method, and the copy in TCRdb shows in-frame clones only, minus some. The top ten hold 2% to 2.5% of the sample, which has tens of thousands of clones, roughly three quarters seen once. The specimen was peripheral blood. These receptors all stem from a man aged 65-85 years with COVID-19, enrolled during active disease.

The chain's CDR3 is CASSAAGVQPQHF. CDR3 sequence (DNA): TGTGCCAGCAGCGCGGCAGGGGTTCAGCCCCAGCATTTT. V usage is TRBV7-2 and J usage is TRBJ1-5; D perhaps matches TRBD1 (6 bases). The CDR3 covers 13 residues. Germline V lookup: CDR1 SGHTA, CDR2 FQGNSA. V was shortened by 5 bases and J by 6 bases, with 11 bases between the two germline ends.

J is TRBJ1-2 and V is TRBV3-1 (or the pseudogene TRBV3-2); no reliable D call. Trimming removed 2 bases from V and 3 bases from J, with 7 bases in between. Germline CDR1 and CDR2: LGHDT and YNNKEL (reference sequence). This CDR3 comprises 13 residues. The DNA of the CDR3 is TGTGCCAGCAGCCAATCCGGGGACTATGGCTACACCTTC. This encodes CASSQSGDYGYTF.

The chain combines TRBV7-2 with TRBJ1-1, with TRBD1 as a possible D gene (5 bases). V dropped 0 bases and J dropped 5 bases, with 13 bases sitting between them. Germline V CDR1 and CDR2: SGHTA, FQGNSA. The CDR3 spans 15 residues. CDR3: CASSLALSPGTEAFF. DNA of the CDR3: TGTGCCAGCAGCTTAGCGCTTTCGCCAGGGACTGAAGCTTTCTTT. Full variable domain (outside the CDR3, taken from reference TRBV7-2 and TRBJ1-1): GAGVSQSPSNKVTEKGKDVELRCDPISGHTALYWYRQSLGQGLEFLIYFQGNSAPDKSGLPSDRFSAERTGGSVSTLTIQRTQQEDSAVYLCASSLALSPGTEAFFGQGTRLTVV.

This chain links TRBV6-6 with TRBJ1-5; 7 nucleotides agree with TRBD1. Trimming at V came to 4 bases and at J to 4 bases, leaving 7 bases not matched to a gene. This CDR3 contains 15 residues. Per germline, CDR1 MNHNY and CDR2 SVGAGI (reference sequence). The CDR3 DNA is TGTGCCAGCAGTTCACAGGGGTTGGGGAATCAGCCCCAGCATTTT. Translation: CASSSQGLGNQPQHF.

The chain carries TRBV24-1 and TRBJ2-1; D possibly corresponds to TRBD1 (5 bases). The CDR3 is 16 amino acids. Germline CDR1 and CDR2: KGHDR and SFDVKD. V dropped 4 bases and J dropped 3 bases, with 15 bases sitting between them. CDR3 DNA: TGTGCCACCAGTGACCCTTCCGACAGAAACTACAATGAGCAGTTCTTC. Translation: CATSDPSDRNYNEQFF.

This chain connects TRBV9 to TRBJ2-5; D might be TRBD1 (7 bases). Looked up from germline, CDR1 is SGDLS and CDR2 is YYNGEE. V was trimmed by 0 bases and J by 4 bases, leaving 16 bases between them. The CDR3 length is 16 residues. Here the CDR3 DNA reads TGTGCCAGCAGCGTAGCTGCCGGCAGGGGGGTAGAGACCCAGTACTTC. Its translation is CASSVAAGRGVETQYF.

The rearrangement links TRBV18 to TRBJ2-7, with 8 bases aligning to TRBD2. The ends lost 4 bases at V and 10 bases at J; junction bases unmatched: 12. The CDR3 has 14 amino acids. Germline CDR1 and CDR2: KGHSH and LQKENI. The CDR3 coding sequence is TGTGCCAGCTCACAGTCGGAAAGCGGGAGAGCCCAGTACTTC. It encodes CASSQSESGRAQYF.

The chain couples TRBV5-1 to TRBJ2-1; 8 positions match TRBD2. J was trimmed by 8 bases and V by 3 bases; bases with no gene match: 7. The CDR3 runs to 14 residues. Germline V gene lookup returns CDR1 SGHRS and CDR2 YFSETQ. The CDR3 loop reads CASSWGLEGYEQFF. Here the CDR3 DNA reads TGCGCCAGCAGCTGGGGACTAGAGGGCTATGAGCAGTTCTTC.

This clone was seen more than once but under ten times. The chain employs TRBV5-1 and TRBJ2-2; D is perhaps TRBD1 (6 bases). The germline V gene has CDR1 SGHRS and CDR2 YFSETQ. Trimming stripped 4 bases from V and 2 bases from J, with 12 bases between. The CDR3 extends over 15 amino acids. DNA for the CDR3: TGCGCCAGCAGCACCCTGACAGGAAACACCGGGGAGCTGTTTTTT. It encodes CASSTLTGNTGELFF.

The chain uses TRBV28 and TRBJ1-1, with 7 bases matching TRBD1. After removal of 7 bases from V and 3 bases from J, the junction contained 8 bases not matched to a gene. The CDR3 is made up of 14 amino acids. Per germline, CDR1 MDHEN and CDR2 SYDVKM. The CDR3 sequence: CASTPGTAHTEAFF. DNA of the CDR3: TGTGCCAGCACCCCCGGGACAGCTCACACTGAAGCTTTCTTT.

This clone came up once. The V call is TRBV28, the J call TRBJ1-5; D not certain. This CDR3 comprises 11 residues. Deletions cut 11 bases from V and 9 bases from J, with 14 bases between. CDR1 and CDR2 from the germline V gene are MDHEN and SYDVKM. The CDR3 nucleotides read TGTGCCCCCCCCCGACAATGGCCCCAGCATTTT. Amino acid sequence: CAPPRQWPQHF.

The chain couples TRBV28 to TRBJ1-2; D is uncertain. Between the trimmed V and J ends, which lost 8 bases and 1 base, there was a span of 11 bases. Germline V gene sequence: CDR1 MDHEN, CDR2 SYDVKM. The CDR3 length is 13 residues. The DNA of the CDR3 is TGTGCCAGCTCAGAGAGGGTTAACTATGGCTACACCTTC. Encoded protein: CASSERVNYGYTF.

The genes are TRBV7-9 and TRBJ2-7; 11 nucleotides align to TRBD2. The ends lost 5 bases at V and 7 bases at J; junction bases unmatched: 7. The length of the CDR3 is 14 residues. Germline CDR1 SEHNR, CDR2 FQNEAQ (reference sequence). The CDR3 nucleotides read TGTGCCAGCAGCCATAGCGGGAGGGCTCATGAGCAGTACTTC. Its translation is CASSHSGRAHEQYF.

The rearrangement joins TRBV4-3 to TRBJ1-2, with 7 positions matching TRBD1. This CDR3 has 15 amino acids. The trim removed 0 bases at V and 5 bases at J, leaving 6 bases unmatched. Germline V lookup: CDR1 LGHNA, CDR2 YSLEER. The CDR3 DNA follows: TGCGCCAGCAGCCAAGACCGGGACAGTGGATATGGCTACACCTTC. This gives the protein CASSQDRDSGYGYTF.

The chain joins TRBV6-5 to TRBJ1-3; D is perhaps TRBD1 (6 bases). CDR3 length: 14 residues. Germline V gene data show CDR1 as MNHEY and CDR2 as SVGAGI. V lost 2 bases, J lost 2 bases, and 7 bases lay in between. CDR3 in DNA: TGTGCCAGCAGTTACCAGGGGACTGGAAACACCATATATTTT. It is translated as CASSYQGTGNTIYF.

The chain employs TRBV9 and TRBJ1-2, with D tentatively TRBD1 (6 bases). This CDR3 is built from 16 residues. Per the germline V gene, CDR1 is SGDLS and CDR2 is YYNGEE. The germline V and J ends were trimmed by 0 bases and 0 bases, with 12 bases remaining between them. CDR3 residues: CASSVGVGGANYGYTF. In DNA, the CDR3 is TGTGCCAGCAGCGTAGGGGTAGGGGGAGCTAACTATGGCTACACCTTC.

This clone was seen a single time. The CDR3 loop is CASSVGGTSAEQFF. Written as DNA, the CDR3 is TGTGCCAGCAGCGTAGGCGGGACTAGCGCGGAGCAGTTCTTC. The genes are TRBV9 and TRBJ2-1, with TRBD2 matching 10 bases. The CDR3 length is 14 residues. Germline V gene sequence: CDR1 SGDLS, CDR2 YYNGEE. V lost 0 bases and J lost 10; bases outside the gene matches: 4.